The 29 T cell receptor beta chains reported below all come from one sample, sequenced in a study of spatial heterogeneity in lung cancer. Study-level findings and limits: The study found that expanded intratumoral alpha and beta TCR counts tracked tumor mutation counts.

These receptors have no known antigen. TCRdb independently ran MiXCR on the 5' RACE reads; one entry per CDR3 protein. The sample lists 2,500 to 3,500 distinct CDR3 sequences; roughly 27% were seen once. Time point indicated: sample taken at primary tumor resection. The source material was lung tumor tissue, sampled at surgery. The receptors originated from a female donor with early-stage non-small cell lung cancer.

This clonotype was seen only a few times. CDR3 nucleotides: TGTGCCAGCAGCTTCCCTCGGGACGAGCAGTACTTC. It yields the protein CASSFPRDEQYF. The chain recombines TRBV7-9 with TRBJ2-7, with unresolved D. V lost 3 bases and J lost 5, with 8 bases in between. Germline V lookup: CDR1 SEHNR, CDR2 FQNEAQ (reference sequence). The CDR3 consists of 12 residues.

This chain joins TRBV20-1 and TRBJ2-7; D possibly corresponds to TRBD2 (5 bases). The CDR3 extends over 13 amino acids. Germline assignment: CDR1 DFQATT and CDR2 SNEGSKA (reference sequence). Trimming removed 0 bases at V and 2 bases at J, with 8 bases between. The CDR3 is CSARDGLTYEQYF. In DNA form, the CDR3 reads TGCAGTGCTAGAGACGGACTCACCTACGAGCAGTACTTC.

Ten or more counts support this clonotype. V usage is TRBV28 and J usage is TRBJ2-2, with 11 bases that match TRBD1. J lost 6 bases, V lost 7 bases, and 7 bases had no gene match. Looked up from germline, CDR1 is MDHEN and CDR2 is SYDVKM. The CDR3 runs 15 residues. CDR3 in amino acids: CASKFRDRGAGELFF. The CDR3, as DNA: TGTGCCAGCAAATTCCGGGACAGGGGGGCCGGGGAGCTGTTTTTT.

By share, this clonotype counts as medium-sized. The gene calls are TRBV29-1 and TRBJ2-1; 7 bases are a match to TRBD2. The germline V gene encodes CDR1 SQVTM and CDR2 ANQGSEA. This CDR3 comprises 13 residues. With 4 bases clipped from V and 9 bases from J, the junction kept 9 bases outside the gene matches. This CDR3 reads CSVGGRAGGEQFF. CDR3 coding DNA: TGCAGCGTTGGAGGGAGGGCCGGGGGTGAGCAGTTCTTC.

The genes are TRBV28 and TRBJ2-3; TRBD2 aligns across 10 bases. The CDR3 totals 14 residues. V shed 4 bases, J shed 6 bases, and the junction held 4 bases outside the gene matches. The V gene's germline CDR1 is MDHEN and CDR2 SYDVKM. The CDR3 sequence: CASSSSGRWDTQYF. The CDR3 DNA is TGTGCCAGCAGTTCTAGCGGGAGATGGGATACGCAGTATTTT.

The CDR3 DNA reads TGTGCCAGCACGGACGGGGGGCAAGAGACCCAGTACTTC. Protein sequence: CASTDGGQETQYF. The V gene is TRBV28, the J gene TRBJ2-5; 7 bases line up with TRBD2. The germline V gene encodes CDR1 MDHEN and CDR2 SYDVKM. Losses at the gene ends were 7 bases for V and 2 bases for J; bases not matched to a gene: 4. CDR3 length: 13 amino acids.

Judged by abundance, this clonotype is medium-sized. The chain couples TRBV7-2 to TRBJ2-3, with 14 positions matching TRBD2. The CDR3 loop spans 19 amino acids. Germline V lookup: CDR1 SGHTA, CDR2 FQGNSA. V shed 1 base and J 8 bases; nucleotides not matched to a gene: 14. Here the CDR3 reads CASSLVQLPGLAGEGTQYF. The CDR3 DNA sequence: TGTGCCAGCAGCTTAGTCCAACTTCCGGGACTAGCGGGAGAAGGTACGCAGTATTTT.

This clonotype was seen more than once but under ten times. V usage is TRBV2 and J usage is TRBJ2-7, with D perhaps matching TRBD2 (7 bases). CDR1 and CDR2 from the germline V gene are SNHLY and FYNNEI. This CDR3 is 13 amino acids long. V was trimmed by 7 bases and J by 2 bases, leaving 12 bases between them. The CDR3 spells CASNKGGTYEQYF. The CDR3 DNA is TGTGCCAGCAATAAGGGGGGGACCTACGAGCAGTACTTC.

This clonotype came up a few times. The CDR3 loop is CSVAETGKSNTGELFF. For the CDR3, the DNA is TGCAGCGTTGCGGAAACAGGGAAATCGAACACCGGGGAGCTGTTTTTT. The V gene is TRBV29-1, the J gene TRBJ2-2; possible D gene TRBD1, 6 bases. The CDR3 loop spans 16 amino acids. V was pared by 4 bases and J by 0 bases, with 15 bases between. Germline assignment: CDR1 SQVTM and CDR2 ANQGSEA.

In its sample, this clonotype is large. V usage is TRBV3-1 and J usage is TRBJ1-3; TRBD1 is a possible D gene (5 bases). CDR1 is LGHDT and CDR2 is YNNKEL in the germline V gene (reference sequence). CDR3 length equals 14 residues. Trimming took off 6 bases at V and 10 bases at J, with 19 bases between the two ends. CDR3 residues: CASRARDGRGTIYF. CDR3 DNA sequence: TGTGCCAGCAGGGCCCGGGACGGCCGTGGAACCATATATTTT.

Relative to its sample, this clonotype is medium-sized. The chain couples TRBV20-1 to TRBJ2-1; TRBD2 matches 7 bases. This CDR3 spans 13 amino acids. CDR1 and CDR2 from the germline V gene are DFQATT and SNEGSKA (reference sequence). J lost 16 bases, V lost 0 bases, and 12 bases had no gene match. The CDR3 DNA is TGCAGTGCTAGAGATTTGAACGGGAGGCCCCAATTCTTC. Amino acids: CSARDLNGRPQFF.

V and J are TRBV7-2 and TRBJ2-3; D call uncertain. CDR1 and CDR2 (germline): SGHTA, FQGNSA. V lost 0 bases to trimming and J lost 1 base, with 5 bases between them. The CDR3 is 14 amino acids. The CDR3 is CASSLAQRTDTQYF. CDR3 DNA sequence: TGTGCCAGCAGCTTAGCCCAGCGCACAGATACGCAGTATTTT. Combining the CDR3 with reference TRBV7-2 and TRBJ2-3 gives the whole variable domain GAGVSQSPSNKVTEKGKDVELRCDPISGHTALYWYRQSLGQGLEFLIYFQGNSAPDKSGLPSDRFSAERTGGSVSTLTIQRTQQEDSAVYLCASSLAQRTDTQYFGPGTRLTVL.

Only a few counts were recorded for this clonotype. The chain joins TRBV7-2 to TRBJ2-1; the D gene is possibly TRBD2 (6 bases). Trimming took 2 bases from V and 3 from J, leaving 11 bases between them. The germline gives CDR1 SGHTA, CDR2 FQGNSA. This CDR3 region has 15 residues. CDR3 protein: CASSLISGVYNEQFF. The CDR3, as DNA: TGTGCCAGCAGCTTAATTAGCGGAGTCTACAATGAGCAGTTCTTC.

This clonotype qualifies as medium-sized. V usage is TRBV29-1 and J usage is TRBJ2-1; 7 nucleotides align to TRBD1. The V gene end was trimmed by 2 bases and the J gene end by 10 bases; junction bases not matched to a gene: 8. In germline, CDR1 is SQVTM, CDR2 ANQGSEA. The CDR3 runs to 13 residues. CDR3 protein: CSVELTGQGEQFF. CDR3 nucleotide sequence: TGCAGCGTTGAACTGACAGGGCAAGGAGAGCAGTTCTTC.

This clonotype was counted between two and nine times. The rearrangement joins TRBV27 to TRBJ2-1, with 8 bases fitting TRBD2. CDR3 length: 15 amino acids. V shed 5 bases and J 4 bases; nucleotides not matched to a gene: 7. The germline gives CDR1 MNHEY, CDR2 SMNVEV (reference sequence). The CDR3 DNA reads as TGTGCCAGCAGTCCGGGGACTAGTTGGTACAATGAGCAGTTCTTC. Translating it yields CASSPGTSWYNEQFF.

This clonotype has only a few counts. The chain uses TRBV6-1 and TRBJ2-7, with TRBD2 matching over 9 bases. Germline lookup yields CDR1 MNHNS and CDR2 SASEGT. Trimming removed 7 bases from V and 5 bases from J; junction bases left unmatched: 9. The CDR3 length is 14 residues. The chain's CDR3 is CASIPPSGVHEQYF. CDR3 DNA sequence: TGTGCCAGCATTCCCCCTAGCGGGGTGCACGAGCAGTACTTC.

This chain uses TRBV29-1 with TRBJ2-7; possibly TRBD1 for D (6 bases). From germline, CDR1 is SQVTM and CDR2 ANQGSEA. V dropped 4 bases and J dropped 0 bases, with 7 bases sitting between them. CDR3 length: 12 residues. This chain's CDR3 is CSVAGASYEQYF. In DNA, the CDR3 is TGCAGCGTTGCAGGGGCCTCCTACGAGCAGTACTTC.

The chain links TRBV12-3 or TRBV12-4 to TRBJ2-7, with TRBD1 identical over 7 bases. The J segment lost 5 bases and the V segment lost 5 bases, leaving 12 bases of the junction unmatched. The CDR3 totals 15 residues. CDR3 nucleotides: TGTGCCAGCAGTAGACAGGGAACCAGGGGCGACGAGCAGTACTTC. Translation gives CASSRQGTRGDEQYF.

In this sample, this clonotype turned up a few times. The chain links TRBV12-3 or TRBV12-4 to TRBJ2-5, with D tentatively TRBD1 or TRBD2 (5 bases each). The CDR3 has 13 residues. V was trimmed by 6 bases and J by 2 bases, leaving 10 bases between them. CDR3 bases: TGTGCCAGCAGGTCCGGGGCGCAAGAGACCCAGTACTTC. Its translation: CASRSGAQETQYF.

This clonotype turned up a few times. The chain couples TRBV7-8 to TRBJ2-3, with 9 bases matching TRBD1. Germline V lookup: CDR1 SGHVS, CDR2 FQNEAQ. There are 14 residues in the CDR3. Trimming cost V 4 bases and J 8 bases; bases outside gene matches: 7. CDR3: CASSSRTGVATQYF. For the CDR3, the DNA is TGTGCCAGCAGCTCTCGGACAGGGGTGGCTACGCAGTATTTT.

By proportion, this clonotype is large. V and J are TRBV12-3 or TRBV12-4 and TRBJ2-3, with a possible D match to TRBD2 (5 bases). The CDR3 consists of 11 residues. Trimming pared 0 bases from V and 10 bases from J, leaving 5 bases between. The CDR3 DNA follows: TGTGCCAGCAGTTTAGCGGAGGCGCAGTATTTT. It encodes CASSLAEAQYF.

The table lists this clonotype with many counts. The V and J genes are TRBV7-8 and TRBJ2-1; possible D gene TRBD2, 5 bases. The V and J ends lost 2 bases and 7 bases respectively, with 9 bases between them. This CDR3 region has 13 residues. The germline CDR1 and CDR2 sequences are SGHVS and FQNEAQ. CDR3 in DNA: TGTGCCAGCAGCTTATCCCAGCGGAATGAGCAGTTCTTC. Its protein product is CASSLSQRNEQFF.

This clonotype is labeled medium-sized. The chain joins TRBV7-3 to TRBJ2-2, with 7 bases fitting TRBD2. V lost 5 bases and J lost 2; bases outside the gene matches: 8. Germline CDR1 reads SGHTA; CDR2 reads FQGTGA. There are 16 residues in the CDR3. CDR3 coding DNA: TGTGCCAGCAGCCCTCAGGGCGGGGGTAACACCGGGGAGCTGTTTTTT. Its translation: CASSPQGGGNTGELFF.

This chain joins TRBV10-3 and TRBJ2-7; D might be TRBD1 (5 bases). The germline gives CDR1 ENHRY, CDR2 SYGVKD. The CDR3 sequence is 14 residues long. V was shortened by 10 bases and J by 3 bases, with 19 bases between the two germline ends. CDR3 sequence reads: CATTGKTVFYEQYF. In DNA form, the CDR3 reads TGTGCCACCACCGGCAAGACAGTGTTCTACGAGCAGTACTTC.

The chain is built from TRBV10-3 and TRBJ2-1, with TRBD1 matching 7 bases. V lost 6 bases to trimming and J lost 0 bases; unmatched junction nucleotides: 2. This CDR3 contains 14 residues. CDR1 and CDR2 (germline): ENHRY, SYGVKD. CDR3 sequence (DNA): TGTGCCATCAGCGGACAGGACTCCTACAATGAGCAGTTCTTC. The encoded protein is CAISGQDSYNEQFF.

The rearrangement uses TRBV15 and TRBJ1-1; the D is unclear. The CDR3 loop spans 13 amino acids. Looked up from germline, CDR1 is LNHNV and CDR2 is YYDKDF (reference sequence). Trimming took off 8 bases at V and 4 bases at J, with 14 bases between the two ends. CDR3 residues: CATGVRETTEAFF. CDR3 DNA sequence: TGTGCCACCGGTGTCCGGGAGACCACTGAAGCTTTCTTT.

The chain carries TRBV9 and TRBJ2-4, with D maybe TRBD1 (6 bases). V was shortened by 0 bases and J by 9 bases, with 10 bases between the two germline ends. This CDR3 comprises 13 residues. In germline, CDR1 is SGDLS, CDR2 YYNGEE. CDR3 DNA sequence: TGTGCCAGCAGCGTAGGACAGGAAGCCATTCAGTACTTC. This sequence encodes CASSVGQEAIQYF.

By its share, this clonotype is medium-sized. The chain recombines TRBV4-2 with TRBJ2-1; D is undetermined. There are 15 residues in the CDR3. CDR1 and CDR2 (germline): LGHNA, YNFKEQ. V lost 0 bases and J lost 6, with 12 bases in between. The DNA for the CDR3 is TGTGCCAGCAGCCAAGAGAGTACCCTAATCAATGAGCAGTTCTTC. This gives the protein CASSQESTLINEQFF.

CDR3 loop: CASSFQGGQETQYF. In nucleotides, the CDR3 is TGTGCCAGCAGTTTCCAGGGAGGCCAAGAGACCCAGTACTTC. The chain joins TRBV7-2 to TRBJ2-5, with D tentatively TRBD2 (6 bases). The length of the CDR3 is 14 residues. The V gene lost 6 bases and the J gene lost 1 base, with 12 bases spanning the gap. The V gene's germline CDR1 is SGHTA and CDR2 FQGNSA.